A selection of T cell receptor beta chains follows, all from one sample in a study of T cell responses to AZD1222 COVID-19 vaccine. TCRdb keeps only in-frame clones here, not all; method: immunoSEQ multiplex PCR. The table records about 110,000 clones, roughly 87% of them present only once. The material was peripheral blood, obtained on day 0 of AZD1222 vaccination. The receptors shown here come from an adult in good health. CDR3s include the opening cysteine and the closing phenylalanine or tryptophan. Fields, in order: D gene, V gene, J gene, clone size, CDR3 protein, CDR3 DNA. A D gene is named only where the DNA matches it firmly. Clone size, where shown, is once, few, many, or a class for clones that have expanded.

TRBD2	TRBV2	TRBJ2-2	-	CASSVSGGKRGELFF	TGTGCCAGCAGTGTTAGCGGGGGGAAACGAGGGGAGCTGTTTTTT
TRBD1	TRBV2	TRBJ1-2	-	CASGRDRGHGTF	TGTGCCAGTGGCCGGGACAGGGGGCACGGCACCTTC
-	TRBV6-6	TRBJ1-5	once	CASRTDQPQHF	TGTGCCAGCAGGACAGATCAGCCCCAGCATTTT
-	TRBV28	TRBJ1-1	-	CASSLKTLSHTEAFF	TGTGCCAGCAGTTTAAAAACCCTTTCGCACACTGAAGCTTTCTTT
-	TRBV5-4	TRBJ2-5	-	CASSLGWQETQYF	TGTGCCAGCAGCTTGGGCTGGCAAGAGACCCAGTACTTC
TRBD1	TRBV6-1	TRBJ2-7	-	CASSELGGAAYEQYF	TGTGCCAGCAGTGAATTAGGGGGCGCGGCCTACGAGCAGTACTTC
-	TRBV7-7	TRBJ2-2	-	CASRLTQGSGELFF	TGTGCTAGCAGGTTGACACAGGGTAGCGGGGAGCTGTTTTTT
TRBD1	TRBV15	TRBJ2-3	-	CATSREAWGQGGDTQYF	TGTGCCACCAGCAGGGAGGCGTGGGGACAGGGGGGAGATACGCAGTATTTT
-	TRBV18	TRBJ1-5	-	CASSHQGSDQPQHF	TGTGCCAGCTCACATCAGGGGTCGGATCAGCCCCAGCATTTT
TRBD2	TRBV5-5	TRBJ2-7	-	CASSSGLAYEQYF	TGTGCCAGCAGCTCGGGACTAGCGTACGAGCAGTACTTC
TRBD1	TRBV9	TRBJ1-5	-	CASSVGGTGNQPQHF	TGTGCCAGCAGCGTAGGCGGGACAGGCAATCAGCCCCAGCATTTT
-	TRBV5-1	TRBJ1-4	-	CASSLGVSANEKLFF	TGCGCCAGCAGCCTAGGGGTGTCAGCTAATGAAAAACTGTTTTTT
TRBD2	TRBV5-1	TRBJ2-3	-	CASGRRAGSTDTQYF	TGCGCCAGCGGCCGTCGAGCGGGGTCCACAGATACGCAGTATTTT
TRBD1	TRBV5-4	TRBJ1-6	-	CASSPPGQGVTPLHF	TGTGCCAGCAGCCCACCCGGACAGGGAGTGACACCCCTCCACTTT
TRBD1	TRBV11-3	TRBJ2-3	once	CASSPRQGATDTQYF	TGTGCCAGCAGTCCGAGACAGGGGGCCACAGATACGCAGTATTTT
TRBD1	TRBV7-8	TRBJ1-5	-	CASSLGYRGRSVQPQHF	TGTGCCAGCAGCTTGGGCTACAGGGGGCGATCGGTCCAGCCCCAGCATTTT
-	TRBV28	TRBJ1-5	-	CASSPRGDSNQPQHF	TGTGCCAGCAGCCCGAGAGGGGATAGCAATCAGCCCCAGCATTTT
TRBD1	TRBV9	TRBJ1-6	-	CASSARDSISPLHF	TGTGCCAGCAGCGCCCGGGACAGCATCTCACCCCTCCACTTT
-	TRBV10-3	TRBJ1-2	-	CAIRTGEGSDGYTF	TGTGCCATCAGGACCGGAGAGGGGAGCGATGGCTACACCTTC
TRBD1	TRBV11-2	TRBJ1-6	once	CASSRQGSGSPLHF	TGTGCCAGCAGCCGACAGGGGTCCGGTTCACCCCTCCACTTT
TRBD1	TRBV7-8	TRBJ2-7	-	CASSPRTGGPYEQYF	TGTGCCAGCAGCCCGAGGACAGGGGGCCCTTACGAGCAGTACTTC
-	TRBV9	TRBJ1-3	-	CASSLTGPRGTGNTIYF	TGTGCCAGCAGCCTTACGGGGCCGCGAGGGACTGGAAACACCATATATTTT
-	TRBV27	TRBJ1-5	-	CASSFRNQPQHF	TGTGCCAGCAGTTTCCGGAATCAGCCCCAGCATTTT
TRBD2	TRBV11-2	TRBJ2-3	-	CASSLDRTSVDTQYF	TGTGCCAGCAGCTTAGATCGTACTAGCGTAGATACGCAGTATTTT
-	TRBV7-2	TRBJ2-7	-	CASSPGPYEQYF	TGTGCCAGCAGCCCCGGCCCTTACGAGCAGTACTTC
-	TRBV7-8	TRBJ2-5	-	CASNKGGTVGTQYF	TGTGCCAGCAACAAAGGGGGAACCGTAGGGACCCAGTACTTC
-	TRBV12-3/TRBV12-4	TRBJ2-1	-	CASSLIRDEQFF	TGTGCCAGCAGTTTGATACGGGATGAGCAGTTCTTC
-	TRBV3-1/TRBV3-2	TRBJ1-5	-	CASSQGNQPQHF	TGTGCCAGCAGCCAAGGCAATCAGCCCCAGCATTTT
-	TRBV2	TRBJ2-3	few	CASSPDGDTQYF	TGTGCCAGCAGTCCGGATGGGGATACGCAGTATTTT
-	TRBV5-1	TRBJ2-7	-	CASSLKRGRYEQYF	TGCGCCAGCAGCTTGAAACGAGGGCGGTACGAGCAGTACTTC
-	TRBV18	TRBJ2-2	-	CASSPRGANTGELFF	TGTGCCAGCTCACCAAGGGGAGCGAACACCGGGGAGCTGTTTTTT
-	TRBV6-5	TRBJ1-1	-	CASKLENMNTEAFF	TGTGCCAGCAAGCTCGAGAACATGAACACTGAAGCTTTCTTT
-	TRBV7-2	TRBJ2-7	few	CASRTTSTPIYEQYF	TGTGCCAGCAGGACGACTAGTACCCCCATCTACGAGCAGTACTTC
TRBD1	TRBV6-2/TRBV6-3	TRBJ2-7	few	CASSRTSGQAYEQYF	TGTGCCAGCAGCCGAACCTCCGGACAGGCCTACGAGCAGTACTTC
-	TRBV19	TRBJ2-2	-	CASSILRGATGELFF	TGTGCCAGTAGTATTCTTAGGGGGGCCACCGGGGAGCTGTTTTTT
-	TRBV4-3	TRBJ2-7	-	CASSQDGRQGINEQYF	TGCGCCAGCAGCCAAGATGGGCGCCAGGGGATCAACGAGCAGTACTTC
TRBD1	TRBV6-5	TRBJ2-7	-	CASTQGAYEQYF	TGTGCCAGCACACAGGGGGCCTACGAGCAGTACTTC
-	TRBV10-3	TRBJ2-3	-	CAISGTLNTDTQYF	TGTGCCATCAGTGGGACACTTAACACAGATACGCAGTATTTT
TRBD1	TRBV6-2/TRBV6-3	TRBJ1-5	-	CASSLDRYQPQHF	TGTGCCAGCAGTTTGGACAGGTATCAGCCCCAGCATTTT
TRBD1	TRBV7-2	TRBJ1-5	-	CASSSDRHQPQHF	TGTGCCAGCAGCTCGGACAGGCATCAGCCCCAGCATTTT
-	TRBV28	TRBJ1-5	-	CASSLTVRHQPQHF	TGTGCCAGCAGTTTGACAGTCCGGCATCAGCCCCAGCATTTT
-	TRBV5-8	TRBJ2-7	-	CASSLERERITYEQYF	TGTGCCAGCAGCTTGGAGAGGGAGAGGATAACCTACGAGCAGTACTTC
-	TRBV5-5	TRBJ1-2	-	CASSSRGAHYGYTF	TGTGCCAGCAGCTCCCGGGGAGCTCACTATGGCTACACCTTC
TRBD1	TRBV6-1	TRBJ1-1	-	CASSASDRGLNTEAFF	TGTGCCAGCAGTGCCTCAGACAGGGGGTTGAACACTGAAGCTTTCTTT
-	TRBV11-2	TRBJ1-6	-	CASSRDIDWSSYNSPLHF	TGTGCCAGCAGCCGAGACATTGATTGGAGCTCCTATAATTCACCCCTCCACTTT
-	TRBV12-3/TRBV12-4	TRBJ2-7	-	CASSSGFHEQYF	TGTGCCAGCAGTTCAGGGTTCCACGAGCAGTACTTC
TRBD1	TRBV6-2/TRBV6-3	TRBJ1-4	-	CASSLRQGRNEKLFF	TGTGCCAGCAGCCTTCGACAGGGGAGGAATGAAAAACTGTTTTTT
-	TRBV9	TRBJ1-2	-	CASSVTGDGYTF	TGTGCCAGCAGCGTCACAGGAGATGGCTACACCTTC
-	TRBV5-8	TRBJ2-5	-	CASSSEGETQYF	TGTGCCAGCAGCTCCGAAGGGGAGACCCAGTACTTC
-	TRBV2	TRBJ2-7	-	CASSEGVGGGHEQYF	TGTGCCAGCAGTGAAGGAGTTGGAGGCGGGCACGAGCAGTACTTC
TRBD1	TRBV19	TRBJ1-1	-	CASSTRDRGMAEAFF	TGTGCCAGTAGTACCCGGGACAGGGGGATGGCTGAAGCTTTCTTT
-	TRBV6-2/TRBV6-3	TRBJ2-7	few	CASSHPGEVLYEQYF	TGTGCCAGCAGTCACCCCGGGGAGGTGCTTTACGAGCAGTACTTC
-	TRBV27	TRBJ2-1	-	CASSTKKQEGTYNEQFF	TGTGCCAGCAGTACAAAGAAACAGGAGGGCACCTACAATGAGCAGTTCTTC
TRBD1	TRBV6-1	TRBJ1-1	once	CASSAGQGVWDTEAFF	TGTGCCAGCAGTGCAGGACAGGGCGTCTGGGACACTGAAGCTTTCTTT
-	TRBV6-4	TRBJ2-7	-	CASSAGGTDEQYF	TGTGCCAGCAGTGCGGGCGGTACTGACGAGCAGTACTTC